These 5 T cell receptor beta chains were sequenced from one sample in a study of graft-versus-host responses after intestinal transplantation. These receptors' antigens are unknown. Clones were sequenced by immunoSEQ multiplex PCR, and TCRdb holds only the in-frame ones, with some missing. There are about 82,000 clones in the sample; roughly 91% occur only once, and roughly 0.1% lies in the top ten. This specimen was unstimulated CD4+ T cells sorted from spleen or lymph node cells, taken before intestinal transplant. The receptors were sampled from a human donor who received an intestinal transplant.

V gene TRBV5-4 combines with J gene TRBJ2-2, with TRBD2 matching 11 bases. This CDR3 has 17 amino acids. Looked up from germline, CDR1 is SGHNT and CDR2 is YYREEE (reference sequence). V was clipped by 3 bases and J by 5 bases; unmatched bases: 9. CDR3 nucleotides: TGTGCCAGCAGCTCCGGACTAGCGGGTTTGGGGACCGGGGAGCTGTTTTTT. It is translated as CASSSGLAGLGTGELFF.

This clone was recorded only once. J is TRBJ2-3 and V is TRBV9; 10 nucleotides align to TRBD2. The junction had 4 bases not matched to a gene; V was cut back by 2 bases and J by 1 base. The CDR3 extends over 16 amino acids. Looked up from germline, CDR1 is SGDLS and CDR2 is YYNGEE. CDR3 bases: TGTGCCAGCAGCGTTTACGGGACTAGCGGCACAGATACGCAGTATTTT. This gives the protein CASSVYGTSGTDTQYF.

This sequence joins TRBV10-2 and TRBJ2-5; possible D gene TRBD2, 7 bases. The CDR3 length is 17 residues. Germline CDR1 WSHSY, CDR2 SAAADI. The germline V and J ends were trimmed by 11 bases and 1 base, with 26 bases remaining between them. CDR3 sequence (DNA): TGCGCCTCCCGGCGGGGCGGGGGCCAACCGCTCCAAGAGACCCAGTACTTC. This codes for CASRRGGGQPLQETQYF.

This rearrangement joins TRBV19 to TRBJ2-3; 8 nucleotides line up with TRBD2. This CDR3 has 12 residues. V lost 10 bases and J lost 2; bases outside the gene matches: 2. Germline V gene sequence: CDR1 LNHDA, CDR2 SQIVND (reference sequence). CDR3 coding DNA: TGTGCCACGGGGGGGTACACAGATACGCAGTATTTT. Its protein is CATGGYTDTQYF.

The V and J genes are TRBV29-1 and TRBJ2-3, with D tentatively TRBD2 (7 bases). CDR1 is SQVTM, CDR2 ANQGSEA, per germline. The CDR3 extends over 13 amino acids. Deletions cut 4 bases from V and 4 bases from J, with 12 bases between. This chain's CDR3 is CSVAPGGPDTQYF. CDR3 nucleotides: TGCAGCGTTGCTCCGGGGGGCCCAGATACGCAGTATTTT.